The 2 T cell receptor beta chains given below trace back to one sample, sequenced in a study of memory CD4+ T cells and cytomegalovirus serostatus. Single viable CD3+CD4+CD8-CD45RO+ cells were sorted as the memory CD4+ T cells. Profiled with immunoSEQ multiplex PCR; TCRdb holds only in-frame clones, not every one. The table records just over 40,000 clones, roughly 77% of them present only once. Material: memory CD4+ T cells from blood. The receptors shown here come from an adult in good health and CMV-seronegative.

The V gene is TRBV5-1, the J gene TRBJ1-2; D might be TRBD1 (6 bases). V lost 0 bases, J lost 6 bases, and 21 bases lay in between. CDR1 SGHRS and CDR2 YFSETQ come from the germline V gene. This CDR3 has 17 residues. CDR3 DNA: TGCGCCAGCAGCTTGGGGGGGCGTGGGGCCGGAATGGATGGCTACACCTTC. This encodes CASSLGGRGAGMDGYTF.

This chain links TRBV20-1 with TRBJ2-1; no definite D call. This CDR3 contains 11 residues. The V gene lost 5 bases and the J gene lost 5 bases, with 7 bases spanning the gap. In germline, CDR1 is DFQATT, CDR2 SNEGSKA (reference sequence). The CDR3 reads CSAPAHNEQFF. CDR3 nucleotides: TGCAGTGCTCCTGCCCACAATGAGCAGTTCTTC.